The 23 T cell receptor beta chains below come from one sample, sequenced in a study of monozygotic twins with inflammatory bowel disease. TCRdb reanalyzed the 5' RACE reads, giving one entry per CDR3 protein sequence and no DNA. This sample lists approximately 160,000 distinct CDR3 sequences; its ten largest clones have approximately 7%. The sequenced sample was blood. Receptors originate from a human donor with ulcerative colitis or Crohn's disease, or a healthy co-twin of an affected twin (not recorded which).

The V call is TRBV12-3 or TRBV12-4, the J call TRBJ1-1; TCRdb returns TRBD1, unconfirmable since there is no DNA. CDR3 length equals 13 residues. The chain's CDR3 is CASSSSQVTMVFF.

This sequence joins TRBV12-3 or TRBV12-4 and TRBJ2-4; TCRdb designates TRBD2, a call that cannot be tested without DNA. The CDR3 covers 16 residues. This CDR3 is CASSLAVASGLNIQYF.

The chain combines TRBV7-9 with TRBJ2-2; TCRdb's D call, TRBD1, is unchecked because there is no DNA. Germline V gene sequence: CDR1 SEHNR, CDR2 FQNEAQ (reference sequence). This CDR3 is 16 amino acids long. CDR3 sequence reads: CASSRRQGTNTGELFF.

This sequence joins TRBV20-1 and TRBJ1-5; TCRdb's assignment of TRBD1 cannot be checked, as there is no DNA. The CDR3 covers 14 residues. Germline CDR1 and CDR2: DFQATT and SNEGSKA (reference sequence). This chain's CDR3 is CSATGDRDNQPQHF.

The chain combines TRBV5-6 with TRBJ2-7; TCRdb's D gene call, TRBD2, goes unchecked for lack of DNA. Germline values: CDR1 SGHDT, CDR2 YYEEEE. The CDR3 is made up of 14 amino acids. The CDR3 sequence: CASSTRRGSYEQYF.

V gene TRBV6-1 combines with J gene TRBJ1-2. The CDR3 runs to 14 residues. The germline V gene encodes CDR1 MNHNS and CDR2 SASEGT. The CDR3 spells CASMPQGANYGYTF.

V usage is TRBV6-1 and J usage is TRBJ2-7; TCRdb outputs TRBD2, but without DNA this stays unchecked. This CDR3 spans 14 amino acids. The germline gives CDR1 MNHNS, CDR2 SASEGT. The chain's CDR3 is CASRRISLNDEQYF.

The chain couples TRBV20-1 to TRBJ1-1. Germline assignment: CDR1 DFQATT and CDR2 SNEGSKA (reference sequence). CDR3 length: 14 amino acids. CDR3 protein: CSAKTLIMNTEAFF.

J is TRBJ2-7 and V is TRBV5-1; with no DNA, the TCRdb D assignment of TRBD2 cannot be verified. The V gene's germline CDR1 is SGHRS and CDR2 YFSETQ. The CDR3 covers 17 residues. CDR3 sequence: CASSLGVLAVRTYEQYF.

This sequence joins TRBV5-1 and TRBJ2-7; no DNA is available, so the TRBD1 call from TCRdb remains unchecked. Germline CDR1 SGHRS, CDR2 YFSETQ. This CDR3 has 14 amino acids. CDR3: CASSSGQGWYEQYF.

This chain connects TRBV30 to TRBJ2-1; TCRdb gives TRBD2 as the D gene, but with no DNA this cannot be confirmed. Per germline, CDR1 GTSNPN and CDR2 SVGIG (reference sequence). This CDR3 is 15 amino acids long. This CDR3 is CAWDPGTSGGNGQFF.

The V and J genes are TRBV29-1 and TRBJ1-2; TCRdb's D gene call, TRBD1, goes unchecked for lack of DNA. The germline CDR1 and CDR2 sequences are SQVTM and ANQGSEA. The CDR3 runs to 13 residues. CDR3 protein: CSVDDVRPYGYTF.

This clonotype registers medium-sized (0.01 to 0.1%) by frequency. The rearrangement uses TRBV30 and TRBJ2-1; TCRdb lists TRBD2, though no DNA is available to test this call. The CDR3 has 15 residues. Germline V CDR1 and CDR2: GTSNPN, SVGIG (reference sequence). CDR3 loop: CAWSVGLAGVDEQFF.

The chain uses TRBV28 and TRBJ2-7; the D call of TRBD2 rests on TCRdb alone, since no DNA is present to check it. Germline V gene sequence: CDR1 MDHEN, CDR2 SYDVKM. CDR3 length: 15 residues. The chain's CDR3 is CASSSSGLGVYEQYF.

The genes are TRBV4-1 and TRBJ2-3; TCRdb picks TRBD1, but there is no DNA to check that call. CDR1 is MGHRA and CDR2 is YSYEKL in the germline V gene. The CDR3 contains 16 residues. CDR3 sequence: CASSQVGQGVRDTQYF.

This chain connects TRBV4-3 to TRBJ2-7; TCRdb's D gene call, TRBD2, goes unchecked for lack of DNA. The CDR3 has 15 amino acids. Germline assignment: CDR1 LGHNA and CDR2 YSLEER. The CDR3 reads CASSQVAGAGAEQYF.

CDR3 residues: CATSFSGSSYNEQFF. The V gene is TRBV24-1, the J gene TRBJ2-1. The CDR3 contains 15 residues. CDR1 is KGHDR and CDR2 is SFDVKD in the germline V gene.

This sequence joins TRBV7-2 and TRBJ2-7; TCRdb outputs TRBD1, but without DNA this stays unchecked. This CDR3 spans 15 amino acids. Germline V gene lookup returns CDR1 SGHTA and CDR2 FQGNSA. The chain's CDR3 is CASSHRTGRDYEQYF.

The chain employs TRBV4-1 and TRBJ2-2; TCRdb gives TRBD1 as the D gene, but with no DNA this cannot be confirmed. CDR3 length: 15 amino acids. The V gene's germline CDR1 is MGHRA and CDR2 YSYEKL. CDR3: CASSPDRGNTGELFF.

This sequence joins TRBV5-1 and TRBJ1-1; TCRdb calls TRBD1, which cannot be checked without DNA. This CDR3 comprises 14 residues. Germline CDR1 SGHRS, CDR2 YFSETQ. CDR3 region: CASSSQGRDTEAFF.

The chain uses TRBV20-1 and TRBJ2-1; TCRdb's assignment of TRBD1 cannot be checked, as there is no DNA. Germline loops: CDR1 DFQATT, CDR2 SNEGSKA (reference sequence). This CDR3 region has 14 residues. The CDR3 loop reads CSAGDGGAGDEQFF.

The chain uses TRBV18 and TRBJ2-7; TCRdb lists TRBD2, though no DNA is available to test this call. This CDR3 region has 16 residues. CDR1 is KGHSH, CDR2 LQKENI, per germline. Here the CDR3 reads CASSPLMLAGPKEQYF.

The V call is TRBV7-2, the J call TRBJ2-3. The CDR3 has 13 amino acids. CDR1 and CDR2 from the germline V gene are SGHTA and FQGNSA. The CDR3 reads CASSSRNADTQYF.